This T cell receptor (beta chain) was observed in a study of blood T cell repertoires in COVID-19. Clones were read by immunoSEQ multiplex PCR, and TCRdb kept only the in-frame ones, dropping some. The data hold 150,000 to 200,000 clones, with roughly nine tenths observed a single time. V lost 3 bases to trimming and J lost 7 bases, with 14 bases between them. Per the germline V gene, CDR1 is SGDLS and CDR2 is YYNGEE. The CDR3 loop spans 15 amino acids. The sample consisted of peripheral blood. The rearrangement uses TRBV9 and TRBJ1-6, with a weak D call TRBD1 (5 bases). The clonotype was recovered from a woman over 75 in a cohort sampled during active or convalescent COVID-19. CDR3 coding DNA: TGTGCCAGCAGCGCCGCTAGGGGTAACAATTCACCCCTCCACTTT. Amino acids: CASSAARGNNSPLHF.